This T cell receptor (beta chain) came from a study of T cell responses to AZD1222 COVID-19 vaccine. The CDR3 totals 16 residues. The germline V gene encodes CDR1 MNHNY and CDR2 SVGAGI (reference sequence). The junction had 9 bases not matched to a gene; V was cut back by 4 bases and J by 2 bases. TCRdb's table, derived via immunoSEQ multiplex PCR, lists solely in-frame clones and lacks some. The sample shows roughly 50,000 clones, more than 60% of them seen only once. This clone was counted once. Its matching antigen is unknown. Overall study results and limits: Only after the peak T cell response were repertoires sampled.

The chain is built from TRBV6-6 and TRBJ2-5; TRBD2 agrees at 8 bases. The receptor was derived from an adult in good health. The sample consisted of peripheral blood, taken on day 0 of AZD1222 vaccination. DNA for the CDR3: TGTGCCAGCAGTTCCCCTCTAGCGGGCGTGCAAGAGACCCAGTACTTC. Its translation: CASSSPLAGVQETQYF.